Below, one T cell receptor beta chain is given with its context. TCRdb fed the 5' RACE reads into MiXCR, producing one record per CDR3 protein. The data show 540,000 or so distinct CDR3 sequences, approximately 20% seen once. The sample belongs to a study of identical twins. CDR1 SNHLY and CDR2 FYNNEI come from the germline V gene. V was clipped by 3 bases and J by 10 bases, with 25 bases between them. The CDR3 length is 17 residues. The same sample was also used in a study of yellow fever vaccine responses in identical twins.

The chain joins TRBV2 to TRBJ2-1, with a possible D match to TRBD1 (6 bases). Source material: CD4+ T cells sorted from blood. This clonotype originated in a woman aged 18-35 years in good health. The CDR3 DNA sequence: TGTGCCAGCAGTGAGGTAATAGGCAGGGGCAGATTAGGGGAGCAGTTCTTC. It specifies CASSEVIGRGRLGEQFF.